This TCR beta chain was sequenced for a study of T cells in narcolepsy. The overall study: Donors had narcolepsy type 1 or type 2, or were healthy controls.

V shed 0 bases and J shed 7 bases, with 8 bases lying between them. Germline V CDR1 and CDR2: SGHRS, YFSETQ. This CDR3 has 12 amino acids. Study-level findings and limits: Same-patient CSF and blood CD4+ T cell clonotypes included HCRT-specific and TRIB2-specific autoreactive ones. Autoreactive clonotypes reportedly recurred in blood of same and different patients, not controls.

As concerns this clone: Its antigen is still unknown.

Clones were sequenced by immunoSEQ multiplex PCR, and TCRdb holds only the in-frame ones, with some missing. The data hold 25,000 to 30,000 clones, with approximately 83% observed a single time. This chain uses TRBV5-1 with TRBJ2-7; D is unclear. The receptor's source is a human donor with narcolepsy. Input material: CD45RA- memory CD4+ T cells from PBMCs. In DNA, the CDR3 is TGCGCCAGCAGCTTGGGTGGAAGAGAGCAGTACTTC. This translates into CASSLGGREQYF. Using reference TRBV5-1 and TRBJ2-7 for the parts outside the CDR3, the full variable domain is KAGVTQTPRYLIKTRGQQVTLSCSPISGHRSVSWYQQTPGQGLQFLFEYFSETQRNKGNFPGRFSGRQFSNSRSEMNVSTLELGDSALYLCASSLGGREQYFGPGTRLTVT.